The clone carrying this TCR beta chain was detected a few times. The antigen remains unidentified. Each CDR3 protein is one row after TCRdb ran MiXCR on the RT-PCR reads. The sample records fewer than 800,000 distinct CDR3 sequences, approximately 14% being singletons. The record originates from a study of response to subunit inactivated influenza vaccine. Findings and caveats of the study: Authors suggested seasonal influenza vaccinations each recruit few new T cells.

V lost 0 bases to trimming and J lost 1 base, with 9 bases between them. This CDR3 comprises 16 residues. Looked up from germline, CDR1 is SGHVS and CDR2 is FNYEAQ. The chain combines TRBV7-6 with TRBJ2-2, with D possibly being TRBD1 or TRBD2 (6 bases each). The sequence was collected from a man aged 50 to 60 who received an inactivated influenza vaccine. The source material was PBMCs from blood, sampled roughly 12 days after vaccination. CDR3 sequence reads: CASSLAGGQNTGELFF. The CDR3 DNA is TGTGCCAGCAGCTTAGCGGGGGGCCAGAACACCGGGGAGCTGTTTTTT. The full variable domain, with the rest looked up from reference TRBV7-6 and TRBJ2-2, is GAGVSQSPRYKVTKRGQDVALRCDPISGHVSLYWYRQALGQGPEFLTYFNYEAQQDKSGLPNDRFSAERPEGSISTLTIQRTEQRDSAMYRCASSLAGGQNTGELFFGEGSRLTVL.